This T cell receptor (beta chain) appears in the sequencing data of a study of shared clonotypes between healthy human individuals. Across the study: In total, the donors were two women and a few men aged 18 to 49. Findings and limits, study-wide: Generally, naive subsets (rather than memory subsets) showed larger estimated richness. When compared with the clonotypes that were shared by all four sorted-subset donors, the non-shared clonotypes turned out to have lower generation probabilities.

In regard to this clone: The antigen is not known.

The assay was immunoSEQ multiplex PCR, and TCRdb's table has in-frame clones only and misses some. The repertoire holds about 1.5 million clones, with approximately 98% as singletons. The CDR3 has 17 residues. Between the trimmed V and J ends, which lost 2 bases and 0 bases, there was a span of 14 bases. Germline V gene lookup returns CDR1 MDHEN and CDR2 SYDVKM. The origin of this receptor is a man aged 25-45 years in good health. The chain carries TRBV28 and TRBJ2-4; D is unclear. Input material: naive CD4+ T cells sorted from blood. The subset: CD45RA+ positively selected. CDR3 DNA: TGTGCCAGCAGTTTAGGTCCAGGATCCTTAGCCAAAAACATTCAGTACTTC. The encoded protein is CASSLGPGSLAKNIQYF.